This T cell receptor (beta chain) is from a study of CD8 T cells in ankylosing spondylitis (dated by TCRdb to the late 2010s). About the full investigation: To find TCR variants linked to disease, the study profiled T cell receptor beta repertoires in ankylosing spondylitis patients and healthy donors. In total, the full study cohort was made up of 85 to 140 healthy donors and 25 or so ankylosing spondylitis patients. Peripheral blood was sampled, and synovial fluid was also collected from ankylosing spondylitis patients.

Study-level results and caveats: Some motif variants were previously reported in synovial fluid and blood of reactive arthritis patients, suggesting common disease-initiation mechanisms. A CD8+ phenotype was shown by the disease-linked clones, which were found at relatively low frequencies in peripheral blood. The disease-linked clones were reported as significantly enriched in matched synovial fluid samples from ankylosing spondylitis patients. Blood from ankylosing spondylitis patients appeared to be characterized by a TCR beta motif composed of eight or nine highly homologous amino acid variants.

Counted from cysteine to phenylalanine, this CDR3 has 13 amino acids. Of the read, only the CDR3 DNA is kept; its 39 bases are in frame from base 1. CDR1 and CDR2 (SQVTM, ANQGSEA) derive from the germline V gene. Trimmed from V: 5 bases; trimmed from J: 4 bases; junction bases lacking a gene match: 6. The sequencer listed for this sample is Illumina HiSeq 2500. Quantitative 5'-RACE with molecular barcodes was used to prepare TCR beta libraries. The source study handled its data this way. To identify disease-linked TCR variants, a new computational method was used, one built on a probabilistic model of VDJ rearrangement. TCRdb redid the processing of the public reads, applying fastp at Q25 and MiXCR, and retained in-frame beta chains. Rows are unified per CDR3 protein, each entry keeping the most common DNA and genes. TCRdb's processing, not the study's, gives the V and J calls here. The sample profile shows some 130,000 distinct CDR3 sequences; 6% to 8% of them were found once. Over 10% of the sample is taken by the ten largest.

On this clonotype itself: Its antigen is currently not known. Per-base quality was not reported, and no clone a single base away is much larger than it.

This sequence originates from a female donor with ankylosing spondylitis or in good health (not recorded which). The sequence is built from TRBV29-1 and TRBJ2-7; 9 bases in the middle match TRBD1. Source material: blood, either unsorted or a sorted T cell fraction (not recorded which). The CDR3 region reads CSVPGQGSYEQYF. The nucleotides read TGCAGCGTTCCGGGACAGGGAAGTTACGAGCAGTACTTC.